The 20 T cell receptor beta chains below all came from one sample that was sequenced in a study of blood T cell repertoires in COVID-19. Sequenced by immunoSEQ multiplex PCR; TCRdb stores in-frame clones only, minus some. The table shows roughly 100,000 clones, with roughly 87% occurring only once. The sample comprised peripheral blood. The source of these receptors is a woman in her forties or fifties with COVID-19, enrolled during active disease.

With regard to this clone: The same CDR3 is also encoded by other DNA sequences in this sample. The chain carries TRBV15 and TRBJ1-2, with a possible D match to TRBD1 (5 bases). Trimming took off 0 bases at V and 4 bases at J, with 12 bases between the two ends. This CDR3 region has 15 residues. The germline CDR1 and CDR2 sequences are LNHNV and YYDKDF (reference sequence). The CDR3 protein is CATSREPGEGYGYTF. The CDR3 bases are TGTGCCACCAGCAGAGAGCCGGGGGAAGGCTATGGCTACACCTTC.

The chain links TRBV19 to TRBJ2-1, with TRBD2 matching over 7 bases. Germline V gene data show CDR1 as LNHDA and CDR2 as SQIVND (reference sequence). The CDR3 consists of 14 residues. Trimming cost V 5 bases and J 0 bases; bases outside gene matches: 1. The CDR3 bases are TGTGCCAGTAGTCGGGGGGACTCCTACAATGAGCAGTTCTTC. Its translation: CASSRGDSYNEQFF.

The chain has TRBV3-1 (or the pseudogene TRBV3-2) and TRBJ2-7, with D perhaps TRBD1 (6 bases). Trimming left V 0 bases short and J 2 bases short, with 14 bases between. Germline V gene sequence: CDR1 LGHDT, CDR2 YNNKEL (reference sequence). CDR3 size: 16 residues. Here the CDR3 DNA reads TGTGCCAGCAGCCAAGATTCGACAGGCATCACCTACGAGCAGTACTTC. This gives the protein CASSQDSTGITYEQYF.

The rearrangement joins TRBV5-1 to TRBJ2-7; TRBD1 matches at 9 bases. CDR3 length: 16 amino acids. V was pared by 2 bases and J by 3 bases, with 9 bases of the junction left unmatched. CDR1 SGHRS and CDR2 YFSETQ come from the germline V gene. The CDR3 region has the DNA TGCGCCAGCAGCTTTGGGGGGACAGGGTTGAACTACGAGCAGTACTTC. Translated, it gives CASSFGGTGLNYEQYF.

The J gene is TRBJ2-1, the V gene TRBV24-1; possible D gene TRBD2, 5 bases. V lost 7 bases to trimming and J lost 5 bases, with 14 bases between them. Germline V gene lookup returns CDR1 KGHDR and CDR2 SFDVKD. The CDR3 is made up of 14 amino acids. CDR3 in amino acids: CATRGPTLDNEQFF. The CDR3 DNA follows: TGTGCCACCAGAGGACCGACACTAGACAATGAGCAGTTCTTC.

The CDR3 DNA sequence: TGCGCCAGCAGCCTGGACGGGAGCCCCACAGATACGCAGTATTTT. Protein: CASSLDGSPTDTQYF. The V and J genes are TRBV5-1 and TRBJ2-3, with D possibly being TRBD2 (6 bases). V was pared by 4 bases and J by 2 bases, with 14 bases between. The CDR3 contains 15 residues. Per the germline V gene, CDR1 is SGHRS and CDR2 is YFSETQ.

V gene TRBV7-2 combines with J gene TRBJ2-2, with D possibly TRBD2 on 6 matching bases. V shed 1 base and J shed 7 bases, with 16 bases lying between them. CDR3 size: 16 residues. The germline V gene has CDR1 SGHTA and CDR2 FQGNSA. Written as DNA, the CDR3 is TGTGCCAGCAGCTTAGGGAATGACCACGGGAGCGGGGAGCTGTTTTTT. This sequence encodes CASSLGNDHGSGELFF.

The gene calls are TRBV18 and TRBJ1-3; tentative D call: TRBD1 (6 bases). The CDR3 is 14 residues long. V lost 0 bases to trimming and J lost 5 bases, with 8 bases between them. Germline V gene sequence: CDR1 KGHSH, CDR2 LQKENI. CDR3 region: CASSPPTGRNTIYF. CDR3 nucleotides: TGTGCCAGCTCACCACCCACAGGGAGAAACACCATATATTTT.

This clone was counted only a few times. This chain uses TRBV12-5 with TRBJ2-2; no clear D gene. Germline lookup yields CDR1 LGHNT and CDR2 FRNRAP. Trimming stripped 6 bases from V and 0 bases from J, with 11 bases between. CDR3 length: 15 amino acids. The CDR3 DNA reads as TGTGCTAGTGGCAATACAGCTTCGAACACCGGGGAGCTGTTTTTT. The encoded protein is CASGNTASNTGELFF.

This clone was observed once. J is TRBJ2-7 and V is TRBV11-2, with 10 positions matching TRBD2. Trimming removed 1 base from V and 3 bases from J; junction bases left unmatched: 12. Germline-derived CDR1 and CDR2 are SGHAT and FQNNGV. The CDR3 is made up of 18 amino acids. The DNA of the CDR3 is TGTGCCAGCAGCTTAGCTTCTATTGGGAGCGGGGGGGGCTACGAGCAGTACTTC. This translates into CASSLASIGSGGGYEQYF.

The chain uses TRBV5-1 and TRBJ1-1; 8 positions agree with TRBD1. The V gene's germline CDR1 is SGHRS and CDR2 YFSETQ. Germline trimming cut 7 bases from V and 11 bases from J; bases unmatched to any gene: 16. The CDR3 totals 14 residues. CDR3 loop: CASGIVGDTGGAFF. CDR3 nucleotide sequence: TGCGCCAGCGGAATCGTTGGGGACACAGGGGGGGCTTTCTTT.

The V and J genes are TRBV4-3 and TRBJ2-3; 7 positions match TRBD1. Germline CDR1 LGHNA, CDR2 YSLEER. The CDR3 is 15 residues long. The junction had 4 bases not matched to a gene; V was cut back by 4 bases and J by 0 bases. DNA for the CDR3: TGCGCCAGCAGCCGGGGACAGCCTAGCACAGATACGCAGTATTTT. This translates into CASSRGQPSTDTQYF.

The rearrangement links TRBV2 to TRBJ1-3; 8 bases fit TRBD1. CDR1 and CDR2 from the germline V gene are SNHLY and FYNNEI. The J segment lost 3 bases and the V segment lost 4 bases, leaving 11 bases of the junction unmatched. The CDR3 loop spans 17 amino acids. CDR3 nucleotides: TGTGCCAGCAGTGTGGGTTGGCAGGGGGCACTTGGAAACACCATATATTTT. This translates into CASSVGWQGALGNTIYF.

The chain joins TRBV18 to TRBJ1-2, with D possibly matching TRBD1 (6 bases). The CDR3 runs to 15 residues. V lost 4 bases, J lost 6 bases, and 18 bases lay in between. Germline CDR1 reads KGHSH; CDR2 reads LQKENI. CDR3 in amino acids: CASSRDPQGGDGYTF. The CDR3 nucleotides are TGTGCCAGCTCACGAGACCCACAGGGAGGGGATGGCTACACCTTC.

This clone has more than one count but fewer than ten. V gene TRBV6-5 combines with J gene TRBJ1-6; D not certain. This CDR3 spans 12 amino acids. Trimming cost V 6 bases and J 9 bases, with 9 bases left between them. Per the germline V gene, CDR1 is MNHEY and CDR2 is SVGAGI. The CDR3 spells CASSSGTSPLHF. DNA of the CDR3: TGTGCCAGCAGCTCGGGTACTTCACCCCTCCACTTT.

The chain has TRBV5-1 and TRBJ2-5, with 12 bases aligning to TRBD1. Germline V CDR1 and CDR2: SGHRS, YFSETQ. The CDR3 has 16 amino acids. The ends lost 0 bases at V and 5 bases at J; junction bases unmatched: 5. The CDR3: CASSLDGTGGAETQYF. CDR3 bases: TGCGCCAGCAGCTTGGATGGGACAGGGGGCGCGGAGACCCAGTACTTC.

The rearrangement uses TRBV4-2 and TRBJ2-5, with D possibly TRBD2 on 6 matching bases. Germline V gives CDR1 LGHNA, CDR2 YNFKEQ. This CDR3 comprises 19 residues. Trimming shortened V by 0 bases and J by 5 bases, and 25 bases separated the two germline ends. As DNA, the CDR3 is TGTGCCAGCAGCCAAGAAGCTGGGGGGAAGGGCTCGGGCGGGGAGACCCAGTACTTC. Translated: CASSQEAGGKGSGGETQYF.

This sequence joins TRBV10-3 and TRBJ2-3; D is possibly TRBD2 (6 bases). Trimming removed 4 bases from V and 0 bases from J, with 17 bases in between. The CDR3 loop spans 17 amino acids. Germline CDR1 ENHRY, CDR2 SYGVKD. Here the CDR3 DNA reads TGTGCCATCAGTGTTCCCCTTAGCGGCTCTAGCACAGATACGCAGTATTTT. This translates into CAISVPLSGSSTDTQYF.

V and J are TRBV9 and TRBJ2-1; 9 nucleotides align to TRBD2. Germline lookup yields CDR1 SGDLS and CDR2 YYNGEE. This CDR3 spans 12 amino acids. V shed 3 bases and J 9 bases; nucleotides not matched to a gene: 1. This chain's CDR3 is CASSGSGGEQFF. CDR3 coding DNA: TGTGCCAGCAGCGGTAGCGGGGGTGAGCAGTTCTTC.

The chain recombines TRBV5-1 with TRBJ2-7, with TRBD1 identical over 7 bases. J gave up 3 bases and V 2 bases, and 11 bases lay outside the gene matches. From germline, CDR1 is SGHRS and CDR2 YFSETQ. There are 16 residues in the CDR3. CDR3 coding DNA: TGCGCCAGCAGCTTAGGGGGCACAGGAGGATACTACGAGCAGTACTTC. It encodes CASSLGGTGGYYEQYF.